The 27 T cell receptor beta chains in this list originate from one sample, sequenced in a study of T cell changes during pregnancy in multiple sclerosis (dated by TCRdb to about 2019). The library was obtained by the immunoSEQ multiplex PCR assay. What TCRdb holds here is the immuneACCESS table cut down to in-frame rearrangements. Part of the clones is not present; checked against another copy, under half of the missing clones reflect an unresolved V gene, and the others are unexplained. This sample comprises 20,000 to 30,000 clones, 85% to 90% of them detected only once. The ten largest clones represent 0.8% to 1.3% of the sample. Sequences were derived from CD4+ T cells from peripheral blood mononuclear cells, sampled in the second trimester of pregnancy. The receptors derive from a female donor in good health, enrolled as a control in a pregnancy study.

The chain recombines TRBV11-3 with TRBJ1-3; D ambiguous. V lost 2 bases and J lost 2, with 7 bases in between. Germline V gene data show CDR1 as SGHNT and CDR2 as YENEEA. The CDR3 sequence is 14 residues long. The CDR3 loop reads CASSLNSAGNTIYF. The CDR3 DNA follows: TGTGCCAGCAGCTTAAACTCGGCTGGAAACACCATATATTTT.

The V gene is TRBV30, the J gene TRBJ1-1; no definite D call. V lost 4 bases and J 7 bases, leaving 16 bases between the germline ends. CDR1 is GTSNPN, CDR2 SVGIG, per germline (reference sequence). This CDR3 has 13 amino acids. The CDR3 protein is CAWTRGSRLEAFF. The CDR3 nucleotides are TGTGCCTGGACGCGGGGAAGCCGTCTTGAAGCTTTCTTT.

The chain is built from TRBV14 and TRBJ2-5; a possible D gene is TRBD1 (6 bases). Germline-derived CDR1 and CDR2 are SGHDN and FVKESK. The CDR3 runs 15 residues. The germline V and J ends were trimmed by 4 bases and 0 bases, with 12 bases remaining between them. The CDR3 coding sequence is TGTGCCAGCAGCCTAGGGACATTTTACCAAGAGACCCAGTACTTC. Residues: CASSLGTFYQETQYF.

The sample holds one count of this clone. CDR3 sequence: CASSPIAGQGVYGYTF. The CDR3 coding sequence is TGTGCCAGCAGCCCGATTGCGGGACAGGGGGTTTATGGCTACACCTTC. The genes are TRBV7-2 and TRBJ1-2, with 11 bases lining up with TRBD1. The CDR3 extends over 16 amino acids. The V gene end was trimmed by 5 bases and the J gene end by 5 bases; junction bases not matched to a gene: 10. Germline V gene sequence: CDR1 SGHTA, CDR2 FQGNSA.

The chain joins TRBV7-8 to TRBJ2-3, with 8 bases fitting TRBD2. This CDR3 contains 14 residues. The germline V gene has CDR1 SGHVS and CDR2 FQNEAQ. The junction had 8 bases not matched to a gene; V was cut back by 5 bases and J by 7 bases. For the CDR3, the DNA is TGTGCCAGCAGCCCCCTGAGGACTAGCAATACGCAGTATTTT. Protein: CASSPLRTSNTQYF.

The genes are TRBV7-2 and TRBJ2-7; D gene unclear. The CDR3 is made up of 11 amino acids. The V end was cut by 4 bases, the J end by 4 bases, with 5 bases between. Germline V gene lookup returns CDR1 SGHTA and CDR2 FQGNSA. The CDR3 sequence: CASSSNYEQYF. CDR3 in DNA: TGTGCCAGCAGCTCTAATTACGAGCAGTACTTC.

The chain employs TRBV7-9 and TRBJ2-1; TRBD2 aligns across 10 bases. The germline gives CDR1 SEHNR, CDR2 FQNEAQ (reference sequence). The J segment lost 9 bases and the V segment lost 1 base, leaving 3 bases of the junction unmatched. This CDR3 is built from 14 residues. Here the CDR3 DNA reads TGTGCCAGCAGCTTAGGTGGGACTAGCGCTGAGCAGTTCTTC. This encodes CASSLGGTSAEQFF.

V is TRBV5-1 and J is TRBJ2-5; D is possibly TRBD2 (5 bases). This CDR3 has 14 amino acids. The V end lost 0 bases, the J end lost 5 bases, and 11 bases lay between the germline ends. CDR1 is SGHRS, CDR2 YFSETQ, per germline. The DNA for the CDR3 is TGCGCCAGCAGCTTGGCCAAGGAGGAGGAGACCCAGTACTTC. Amino acid sequence: CASSLAKEEETQYF.

V and J are TRBV18 and TRBJ1-5; D possibly corresponds to TRBD1 (6 bases). There are 15 residues in the CDR3. Germline values: CDR1 KGHSH, CDR2 LQKENI. The germline V and J ends were trimmed by 2 bases and 11 bases, with 19 bases remaining between them. CDR3 nucleotides: TGTGCCAGCTCACCAACCGGGACACAAATGCAGGCCCAGCATTTT. Protein sequence: CASSPTGTQMQAQHF.

The V call is TRBV18, the J call TRBJ1-2; TRBD1 matches 10 bases. Germline trimming cut 5 bases from V and 0 bases from J; bases unmatched to any gene: 6. CDR1 and CDR2 from the germline V gene are KGHSH and LQKENI. The CDR3 contains 16 residues. CDR3 amino acids: CASSDRGLPSNYGYTF. Here the CDR3 DNA reads TGTGCCAGCTCAGACAGGGGGCTCCCTTCTAACTATGGCTACACCTTC.

This clone was seen a handful of times. V gene TRBV7-2 combines with J gene TRBJ2-7; 11 bases fit TRBD1. Per germline, CDR1 SGHTA and CDR2 FQGNSA. CDR3 size: 16 residues. V lost 5 bases and J lost 4; bases outside the gene matches: 10. As DNA, the CDR3 is TGTGCCAGCAGCCCCCTTTGGACAGGGGGCCTGTACGAGCAGTACTTC. This gives the protein CASSPLWTGGLYEQYF.

This chain connects TRBV19 to TRBJ2-3; 8 positions agree with TRBD2. Germline V gives CDR1 LNHDA, CDR2 SQIVND (reference sequence). This CDR3 is 16 amino acids long. Losses at the gene ends were 0 bases for V and 2 bases for J; bases not matched to a gene: 4. For the CDR3, the DNA is TGTGCCAGTAGTATAGATCTAGCGGGTGACACAGATACGCAGTATTTT. This gives the protein CASSIDLAGDTDTQYF.

CDR3 loop: CASSQEGGLALNEQFF. In DNA, the CDR3 is TGTGCCAGCAGCCAAGAGGGCGGACTAGCGCTCAATGAGCAGTTCTTC. This chain links TRBV4-2 with TRBJ2-1, with 9 bases matching TRBD2. This CDR3 has 16 residues. In germline, CDR1 is LGHNA, CDR2 YNFKEQ. The V segment lost 0 bases and the J segment 6 bases; nucleotides outside the gene matches: 6.

The chain couples TRBV11-2 to TRBJ2-5, with 8 positions matching TRBD1. The CDR3 sequence is 13 residues long. V lost 5 bases, J lost 4 bases, and 3 bases stayed unmatched. Germline V gene sequence: CDR1 SGHAT, CDR2 FQNNGV. The CDR3 coding sequence is TGTGCCAGCAGCCCGCAGGGGGCAGAGACCCAGTACTTC. This translates into CASSPQGAETQYF.

The CDR3 DNA reads TGTGCCTGGACGCGAGGGGGCTATGGCTACACCTTC. Its protein product is CAWTRGGYGYTF. The chain combines TRBV30 with TRBJ1-2, with D possibly being TRBD1 (6 bases). Trimming cost V 4 bases and J 4 bases, with 10 bases left between them. Germline lookup yields CDR1 GTSNPN and CDR2 SVGIG (reference sequence). CDR3 length: 12 residues.

This chain joins TRBV7-9 and TRBJ2-1; 11 bases are a match to TRBD2. CDR3 length: 16 residues. Germline CDR1 is SEHNR and CDR2 is FQNEAQ (reference sequence). The V and J ends lost 1 base and 10 bases, in that order; junction bases with no gene match: 9. The chain's CDR3 is CASSLVILAGGVEQFF. For the CDR3, the DNA is TGTGCCAGCAGCTTAGTAATCCTAGCGGGAGGTGTGGAGCAGTTCTTC.

This clone appeared a single time. The CDR3 DNA reads TGTGCCAGCAGCTTCAGCAGGGTGAACACCGGGGAGCTGTTTTTT. Translated, it gives CASSFSRVNTGELFF. The chain carries TRBV5-8 and TRBJ2-2, with D possibly being TRBD1 (5 bases). Trimming took off 2 bases at V and 1 base at J, with 9 bases between the two ends. Germline CDR1 and CDR2: SGHTS and YDEGEE. The CDR3 totals 15 residues.

The chain recombines TRBV5-1 with TRBJ2-5, with TRBD1 identical over 9 bases. Germline lookup yields CDR1 SGHRS and CDR2 YFSETQ. V trimming: 1 base; J trimming: 2 bases; junction bases outside the gene matches: 3. This CDR3 spans 15 amino acids. CDR3: CASSLTGTGQETQYF. The CDR3 DNA sequence: TGCGCCAGCAGCTTGACCGGGACAGGGCAAGAGACCCAGTACTTC.

This clone was detected once. CDR3 sequence: CASSWRQGAQGETQYF. The CDR3 region has the DNA TGCGCCAGCAGCTGGCGACAGGGGGCGCAGGGGGAGACCCAGTACTTC. This chain uses TRBV5-1 with TRBJ2-5, with 10 bases lining up with TRBD1. The CDR3 totals 16 residues. With V trimmed by 3 bases and J by 5 bases, 10 bases remained unmatched. CDR1 and CDR2 from the germline V gene are SGHRS and YFSETQ.

V is TRBV9 and J is TRBJ2-5; possible D gene TRBD1, 6 bases. Per germline, CDR1 SGDLS and CDR2 YYNGEE. The CDR3 has 16 residues. V was clipped by 3 bases and J by 1 base, with 16 bases between them. Here the CDR3 reads CASSGHQQGFQETQYF. DNA of the CDR3: TGTGCCAGCAGCGGACACCAACAGGGTTTCCAAGAGACCCAGTACTTC.

The rearrangement links TRBV7-9 to TRBJ2-3, with D tentatively TRBD1 (6 bases). This CDR3 is 14 amino acids long. V was cut by 5 bases and J by 3 bases, with 12 bases left in between. Germline V CDR1 and CDR2: SEHNR, FQNEAQ (reference sequence). CDR3 DNA sequence: TGTGCCAGCAGCCACAGGGATGGAACAGATACGCAGTATTTT. As protein: CASSHRDGTDTQYF.

The chain couples TRBV28 to TRBJ2-7; possibly TRBD1 for D (7 bases). Trimming took 4 bases from V and 0 from J, leaving 16 bases between them. CDR3 length: 16 residues. Germline CDR1 is MDHEN and CDR2 is SYDVKM. CDR3 sequence: CASSWGAGTDSYEQYF. The CDR3, as DNA: TGTGCCAGCAGTTGGGGTGCGGGGACAGACTCCTACGAGCAGTACTTC.

V gene TRBV15 combines with J gene TRBJ1-2; 7 bases match TRBD1. V dropped 5 bases and J dropped 0; count of bases not matched to a gene: 15. CDR1 and CDR2 (germline): LNHNV, YYDKDF (reference sequence). The CDR3 has 18 residues. The CDR3 DNA follows: TGTGCCACCAGCTCAGATGGAGGGGGCAGGGTACCTAACTATGGCTACACCTTC. Translating it yields CATSSDGGGRVPNYGYTF. Drawing the rest from reference TRBV15 and TRBJ1-2, the complete variable domain is DAMVIQNPRYQVTQFGKPVTLSCSQTLNHNVMYWYQQKSSQAPKLLFHYYDKDFNNEADTPDNFQSRRPNTSFCFLDIRSPGLGDTAMYLCATSSDGGGRVPNYGYTFGSGTRLTVV.

In its sample, this clone was seen once. The chain joins TRBV28 to TRBJ2-3, with D possibly TRBD2 on 6 matching bases. The CDR3 length is 14 residues. V lost 6 bases, J lost 0 bases, and 10 bases lay in between. Looked up from germline, CDR1 is MDHEN and CDR2 is SYDVKM. This CDR3 reads CASRPGLSTDTQYF. The CDR3 DNA reads as TGTGCCAGCAGGCCGGGACTTAGCACAGATACGCAGTATTTT.

Only one count was recorded for this clone. This CDR3 is CASSPPGLAYNEQFF. The CDR3 DNA sequence: TGTGCCAGCAGCCCGCCGGGACTAGCCTACAATGAGCAGTTCTTC. V and J are TRBV7-2 and TRBJ2-1; TRBD2 aligns across 8 bases. In germline, CDR1 is SGHTA, CDR2 FQGNSA. The CDR3 runs to 15 residues. V lost 5 bases, J lost 2 bases, and 5 bases stayed unmatched.

The rearrangement uses TRBV5-1 and TRBJ2-5, with TRBD2 matching 9 bases. The CDR3 loop spans 15 amino acids. The germline V gene has CDR1 SGHRS and CDR2 YFSETQ. After removal of 4 bases from V and 1 base from J, the junction contained 5 bases not matched to a gene. The CDR3: CASSSGRTLQETQYF. As DNA, the CDR3 is TGCGCCAGCAGCAGCGGGAGGACACTCCAAGAGACCCAGTACTTC.

The sample holds one count of this clone. The J gene is TRBJ2-3, the V gene TRBV6-1; TRBD2 matches 9 bases. The V and J ends lost 10 bases and 8 bases, in that order; junction bases with no gene match: 4. The CDR3 has 11 residues. The V gene's germline CDR1 is MNHNS and CDR2 SASEGT. The chain's CDR3 is CATSSGVTQYF. CDR3 bases: TGTGCCACGTCTAGCGGGGTTACGCAGTATTTT.